The 12 T cell receptor beta chains below were found in one sample sequenced in a study of CD8 T cells in Susac syndrome. RNA totalling roughly 0.45 to 1 ug underwent reverse transcription with random hexamers. TCRdb ran MiXCR on the immunoSEQ multiplex PCR reads and lists one entry per CDR3 protein. The data contain fewer than 200,000 distinct CDR3 sequences, approximately 95% of them singletons. The source material was CD4+ T cells from PBMCs. Source of these receptors: a human donor in good health.

This chain links TRBV29-1 with TRBJ2-7, with D possibly TRBD1 on 6 matching bases. Deletions cut 2 bases from V and 4 bases from J, with 15 bases between. Germline V lookup: CDR1 SQVTM, CDR2 ANQGSEA. This CDR3 contains 14 residues. CDR3 in amino acids: CSVEKGGAGYEQYF. The CDR3 coding sequence is TGCAGCGTTGAAAAAGGGGGAGCAGGTTACGAGCAGTACTTC.

V gene TRBV15 combines with J gene TRBJ1-2, with 11 bases fitting TRBD1. CDR3 length equals 15 residues. CDR1 and CDR2 from the germline V gene are LNHNV and YYDKDF (reference sequence). V lost 5 bases, J lost 8 bases, and 10 bases stayed unmatched. CDR3 coding DNA: TGTGCCACCAGCGATCCGGGACAGGGGGTGTGGGGCTACACCTTC. Amino acids: CATSDPGQGVWGYTF.

This rearrangement joins TRBV3-1 to TRBJ2-7; tentatively, D is TRBD1 (5 bases). V gave up 3 bases and J gave up 4 bases, with 10 bases separating them. CDR1 is LGHDT and CDR2 is YNNKEL in the germline V gene (reference sequence). This CDR3 has 13 residues. CDR3 coding DNA: TGTGCCAGCAGCCACCTTGACAGTTACGAGCAGTACTTC. Protein sequence: CASSHLDSYEQYF.

The chain combines TRBV9 with TRBJ2-2, with D perhaps matching TRBD2 (6 bases). The CDR3 has 16 amino acids. Germline assignment: CDR1 SGDLS and CDR2 YYNGEE. Between the trimmed V and J ends, which lost 3 bases and 5 bases, there was a span of 17 bases. The CDR3 region is CASSGGATSQTGELFF. The CDR3 DNA sequence: TGTGCCAGCAGCGGCGGGGCCACTAGCCAGACCGGGGAGCTGTTTTTT.

The chain recombines TRBV20-1 with TRBJ1-2; D gene uncertain. CDR3 length equals 11 residues. The germline gives CDR1 DFQATT, CDR2 SNEGSKA (reference sequence). Trimming pared 5 bases from V and 4 bases from J, leaving 8 bases between. CDR3 nucleotides: TGCAGTGCTCTCAGAATCTATGGCTACACCTTC. This translates into CSALRIYGYTF.

The chain employs TRBV29-1 and TRBJ2-3, with TRBD1 identical over 8 bases. Looked up from germline, CDR1 is SQVTM and CDR2 is ANQGSEA. Unmatched junction bases numbered 5, after V lost 3 bases and J lost 0 bases. CDR3 length equals 15 residues. This CDR3 reads CSVDTRGPSTDTQYF. CDR3 DNA: TGCAGCGTTGACACCAGGGGGCCTAGCACAGATACGCAGTATTTT.

The chain recombines TRBV4-2 with TRBJ2-7, with 15 bases identical to TRBD2. The J segment lost 0 bases and the V segment lost 4 bases, leaving 13 bases of the junction unmatched. The CDR3 is made up of 20 amino acids. Germline V CDR1 and CDR2: LGHNA, YNFKEQ. CDR3 sequence (DNA): TGTGCCAGCAGCCTTCGCCGGGGACTAGCGGGAGGAAAAATCTCCTACGAGCAGTACTTC. Its protein is CASSLRRGLAGGKISYEQYF.

This chain's CDR3 is CASSLYGGRVRETQYF. DNA for the CDR3: TGTGCCAGCAGCTTGTATGGCGGGAGGGTACGCGAGACCCAGTACTTC. The rearrangement uses TRBV5-6 and TRBJ2-5; 9 bases match TRBD2. There are 16 residues in the CDR3. V shed 1 base and J 5 bases; nucleotides not matched to a gene: 9. Looked up from germline, CDR1 is SGHDT and CDR2 is YYEEEE.

The J gene is TRBJ1-4, the V gene TRBV9, with TRBD1 matching over 7 bases. There are 16 residues in the CDR3. CDR1 is SGDLS, CDR2 YYNGEE, per germline. Losses at the gene ends were 4 bases for V and 3 bases for J; bases not matched to a gene: 9. The CDR3 DNA reads TGTGCCAGCAGCCCCAGGGGGGGGTCGGCTAATGAAAAACTGTTTTTT. Amino acids: CASSPRGGSANEKLFF.

This clonotype was seen only once. CDR3 sequence reads: CASSSTSGSADTQYF. In nucleotides, the CDR3 is TGTGCCAGCAGTTCGACTAGCGGGAGTGCAGATACGCAGTATTTT. The V and J genes are TRBV6-2 or TRBV6-3 and TRBJ2-3; TRBD2 aligns across 12 bases. The CDR3 is 15 amino acids. With 4 bases clipped from V and 4 bases from J, the junction kept 3 bases outside the gene matches. CDR1 MNHEY and CDR2 SVGEGT come from the germline V gene.

The J gene is TRBJ1-1, the V gene TRBV7-3, with D possibly matching TRBD1 (5 bases). Germline-derived CDR1 and CDR2 are SGHTA and FQGTGA. The CDR3 extends over 14 amino acids. V was pared by 4 bases and J by 3 bases, with 12 bases between. The CDR3 DNA is TGTGCCAGCAGCTCCAGGGCTTCAGACACTGAAGCTTTCTTT. It translates to CASSSRASDTEAFF. The variable domain in full, completed from reference TRBV7-3 and TRBJ1-1, reads GAGVSQTPSNKVTEKGKYVELRCDPISGHTALYWYRQSLGQGPEFLIYFQGTGAADDSGLPNDRFFAVRPEGSVSTLKIQRTERGDSAVYLCASSSRASDTEAFFGQGTRLTVV.

The rearrangement links TRBV29-1 to TRBJ2-7; 11 bases are a match to TRBD2. Germline lookup yields CDR1 SQVTM and CDR2 ANQGSEA. V trimming: 6 bases; J trimming: 6 bases; junction bases outside the gene matches: 10. There are 14 residues in the CDR3. As DNA, the CDR3 is TGCAGCGTGGCCGGGACTAGCGGTACGAGCGAGCAGTACTTC. It translates to CSVAGTSGTSEQYF.